A selection of T cell receptor beta chains follows, all from one sample in a study of early T cells in non-severe SARS-CoV-2 infection. TCRdb re-derived calls from the 5' RACE reads in MiXCR, one entry per CDR3 protein. The sample lists some 80,000 distinct CDR3 sequences, around 5% occurring once. Sequenced material: whole blood, taken at baseline. Receptors originate from an adult who was a healthcare worker with PCR-confirmed SARS-CoV-2 infection or an uninfected control (not recorded which). CDR3s include the opening cysteine and the closing phenylalanine or tryptophan. A D gene is named only where the DNA matches it firmly. Expanded clones are given a class, and other clones once, few, many or no size at all.

V	size	D	J	CDR3	DNA
TRBV5-5	.	.	TRBJ1-4	CASSLVATVNEKLFF	TGTGCCAGCAGCTTGGTTGCGACAGTTAATGAAAAACTGTTTTTT
TRBV7-2	few	.	TRBJ2-5	CASSAGGGQETQYF	TGTGCCAGCAGCGCCGGAGGGGGGCAAGAGACCCAGTACTTC
TRBV7-6	many	TRBD1	TRBJ2-7	CASSPLTGTSYEQYF	TGTGCCAGCAGCCCACTGACAGGGACCTCCTACGAGCAGTACTTC
TRBV6-1	many	.	TRBJ1-1	CASEGVRGTYTEAFF	TGTGCCAGCGAGGGGGTGAGGGGTACGTACACTGAAGCTTTCTTT
TRBV11-1	.	.	TRBJ2-2	CASSLQGGRAGELFF	TGTGCCAGCAGCCTACAAGGGGGTAGGGCCGGGGAGCTGTTTTTT
TRBV20-1	many	.	TRBJ2-7	CSAASTGRSSYEQYF	TGCAGTGCTGCCTCGACAGGCCGGAGCTCCTACGAGCAGTACTTC
TRBV6-1	few	TRBD1	TRBJ2-1	CASSDGRGPYNEQFF	TGTGCCAGCAGTGATGGCAGGGGGCCCTACAATGAGCAGTTCTTC
TRBV7-6	many	TRBD2	TRBJ2-3	CASSQFSGRRTDTQYF	TGTGCCAGCAGCCAGTTTAGCGGGAGGAGGACAGATACGCAGTATTTT
TRBV3-1	few	TRBD2	TRBJ2-7	CASSQRRGRPAYEQYF	TGTGCCAGCAGCCAACGTCGCGGGAGGCCAGCCTACGAGCAGTACTTC
TRBV9	many	TRBD1	TRBJ2-3	CASSAGQGPDTQYF	TGTGCCAGCAGCGCCGGACAGGGGCCAGATACGCAGTATTTT
TRBV5-1	few	.	TRBJ2-1	CASRNTVNEQFF	TGCGCCAGCAGGAATACAGTTAATGAGCAGTTCTTC
TRBV12-2	many	.	TRBJ1-1	CASRTPPGKEAFF	TGTGCAAGTCGCACTCCTCCCGGTAAAGAAGCTTTCTTT
TRBV5-1	.	.	TRBJ2-3	CASSLRRVAIQSTDTQYF	TGCGCCAGCAGCTTGCGCAGGGTTGCAATACAAAGCACAGATACGCAGTATTTT
TRBV7-9	many	.	TRBJ2-3	CASSALTFSTDTQYF	TGTGCCAGCAGCGCCCTTACGTTCAGCACAGATACGCAGTATTTT
TRBV20-1	many	TRBD1	TRBJ2-7	CSARDRGAYEQYF	TGCAGTGCACGGGACAGGGGAGCCTACGAGCAGTACTTC
TRBV2	many	TRBD2	TRBJ2-2	CASRANSLAENTGELFF	TGTGCCAGCAGGGCTAATTCACTAGCGGAAAACACCGGGGAGCTGTTTTTT
TRBV7-9	many	.	TRBJ2-1	CASSAEGPEQFF	TGTGCCAGCAGCGCCGAGGGCCCGGAGCAGTTCTTC
TRBV29-1	.	.	TRBJ1-1	CSVKLLLNTEAFF	TGCAGCGTTAAGCTTCTCTTGAACACTGAAGCTTTCTTT
TRBV27	many	TRBD2	TRBJ2-4	CASSLIAGVSKNIQYF	TGTGCCAGCAGTTTAATAGCGGGAGTGTCCAAAAACATTCAGTACTTC
TRBV19	few	.	TRBJ1-5	CASSIRSGDQPQHF	TGTGCCAGTAGTATTCGCTCGGGCGATCAGCCCCAGCATTTT
TRBV12-3/TRBV12-4	many	TRBD2	TRBJ2-2	CASSTRGSGRATGELFF	TGTGCCAGCAGTACCCGGGGTAGCGGGAGGGCCACCGGGGAGCTGTTTTTT
TRBV5-1	.	TRBD2	TRBJ2-3	CASSTRAGVTDTQYF	TGCGCCAGCAGCACGCGGGCGGGAGTCACAGATACGCAGTATTTT
TRBV10-3	few	TRBD2	TRBJ2-1	CAISTAGLVAYNEQFF	TGTGCCATCAGTACCGCGGGACTAGTTGCCTACAATGAGCAGTTCTTC
TRBV19	few	.	TRBJ1-5	CASSIATPGPQHF	TGTGCCAGTAGTATAGCCACACCGGGGCCCCAGCATTTT
TRBV5-1	.	.	TRBJ2-7	CASSLGDRDSYEQYF	TGCGCCAGCAGCTTGGGGGACCGGGATTCCTACGAGCAGTACTTC
TRBV3-1	many	TRBD1	TRBJ1-2	CASSRQDRGYYGYTF	TGTGCCAGCAGCCGCCAGGACAGGGGTTACTATGGCTACACCTTC
TRBV19	few	.	TRBJ2-6	CASSIEGRFSGANVLTF	TGTGCCAGTAGTATTGAAGGACGGTTCTCTGGGGCCAACGTCCTGACTTTC
TRBV30	.	.	TRBJ1-1	CAWELGHSNTEAFF	TGTGCCTGGGAACTGGGACATTCGAACACTGAAGCTTTCTTT
TRBV20-1	few	TRBD2	TRBJ2-3	CSAYIGGRTTDTQYF	TGCAGTGCTTATATTGGCGGGAGGACTACAGATACGCAGTATTTT
TRBV7-9	many	.	TRBJ1-4	CASSYTGSSNEKLFF	TGTGCCAGCAGCTATACAGGATCGTCTAATGAAAAACTGTTTTTT
TRBV30	many	.	TRBJ2-2	CAWNSYTGELFF	TGTGCCTGGAATAGCTACACCGGGGAGCTGTTTTTT
TRBV20-1	many	.	TRBJ1-5	CSARGGRLSNQPQHF	TGCAGTGCTAGAGGGGGACGGCTTAGCAATCAGCCCCAGCATTTT
TRBV29-1	few	TRBD2	TRBJ2-7	CSVALAGAGEQYF	TGCAGCGTTGCTCTAGCGGGAGCCGGCGAGCAGTACTTC
TRBV29-1	many	TRBD1	TRBJ2-7	CSVSGTGGSLSSYEQYF	TGCAGCGTCTCCGGGACAGGGGGCTCTCTTAGCTCCTACGAGCAGTACTTC
TRBV9	few	TRBD1	TRBJ2-6	CASSVQGAAGANVLTF	TGTGCCAGCAGCGTACAGGGGGCTGCTGGGGCCAACGTCCTGACTTTC
TRBV7-2	few	.	TRBJ2-7	CASSLVTGYEQYF	TGTGCCAGCAGCTTGGTGACAGGCTACGAGCAGTACTTC
TRBV19	few	.	TRBJ1-2	CASSYPTGLYGYTF	TGTGCCAGTAGCTATCCAACAGGACTCTATGGCTACACCTTC
TRBV7-6	many	TRBD1	TRBJ1-2	CASSSQGAGWYGYTF	TGTGCCAGCAGCTCACAGGGGGCGGGTTGGTATGGCTACACCTTC
TRBV11-2	few	.	TRBJ2-5	CASSGAGAAQETQYF	TGTGCCAGCAGCGGAGCCGGGGCAGCCCAAGAGACCCAGTACTTC
TRBV7-9	few	.	TRBJ1-3	CASSLAAVAGNTIYF	TGTGCCAGCAGCTTAGCGGCCGTAGCCGGAAACACCATATATTTT
TRBV21-1	many	.	TRBJ2-7	CASSKVCGDEQYF	TGTGCCAGCAGCAAAGTCTGCGGAGACGAGCAGTACTTC
TRBV20-1	few	TRBD2	TRBJ2-4	CSARVAGVSKNIQYF	TGCAGTGCTAGAGTAGCGGGAGTCTCCAAAAACATTCAGTACTTC
TRBV7-9	few	TRBD2	TRBJ2-2	CASSQGSRLAGVAGELFF	TGTGCCAGCAGCCAAGGTTCCCGACTAGCGGGAGTCGCCGGGGAGCTGTTTTTT
TRBV4-1	.	.	TRBJ2-1	CASSQFGTPEDEQFF	TGCGCCAGCAGCCAGTTTGGCACACCTGAGGATGAGCAGTTCTTC
TRBV2	many	.	TRBJ2-1	CASREGGPYNEQFF	TGTGCCAGCAGGGAAGGCGGGCCTTACAATGAGCAGTTCTTC
TRBV2	.	.	TRBJ2-5	CASSLQAGETQYF	TGTGCCAGCAGTCTACAGGCTGGGGAGACCCAGTACTTC
TRBV28	many	.	TRBJ2-2	CATLNTGELFF	TGTGCCACCCTGAACACCGGGGAGCTGTTTTTT
TRBV5-1	.	.	TRBJ1-1	CASSSWALNTEAFF	TGCGCCAGCAGCTCCTGGGCTTTGAACACTGAAGCTTTCTTT
TRBV6-1	many	TRBD1	TRBJ2-7	CAGRGQGGEQYF	TGTGCCGGGCGGGGACAGGGCGGCGAGCAGTACTTC
TRBV28	many	.	TRBJ1-6	CASVRGTYNSPLHF	TGTGCCAGTGTCAGGGGAACCTATAATTCACCCCTCCACTTT
TRBV7-3	few	.	TRBJ2-2	CASSVDGTNTGELFF	TGTGCCAGCAGCGTAGACGGGACAAACACCGGGGAGCTGTTTTTT
TRBV3-1	.	.	TRBJ1-1	CASSQVGKAFF	TGTGCCAGCAGCCAGGTAGGCAAAGCTTTCTTT
TRBV7-9	.	TRBD2	TRBJ2-1	CASSLSGDPMGNEQFF	TGTGCCAGCAGCTTAAGCGGGGATCCTATGGGGAATGAGCAGTTCTTC
TRBV20-1	many	.	TRBJ2-3	CSARDPRGPADTQYF	TGCAGTGCTAGAGATCCCAGGGGTCCCGCAGATACGCAGTATTTT
TRBV7-2	many	TRBD2	TRBJ2-7	CASSPAGGRHEQYF	TGTGCCAGCAGCCCGGCGGGAGGGAGGCACGAGCAGTACTTC
TRBV20-1	few	TRBD2	TRBJ2-2	CSASFGTSGRNGELFF	TGCAGTGCTAGTTTTGGGACTAGCGGGAGGAACGGGGAGCTGTTTTTT
TRBV5-5	few	.	TRBJ2-6	CASSRPLPSGANVLTF	TGTGCCAGCAGCCGACCCCTCCCCTCTGGGGCCAACGTCCTGACTTTC
TRBV3-1	.	.	TRBJ2-7	CASSQGPRAWGEQYF	TGTGCCAGCAGCCAAGGACCGAGGGCATGGGGCGAGCAGTACTTC
TRBV6-5	many	.	TRBJ2-6	CASSYSKQTGANVLTF	TGTGCCAGCAGTTACTCGAAGCAGACTGGGGCCAACGTCCTGACTTTC